This is a list of T cell receptor beta chains from one sample in a study of naive and memory T cell subsets. TCRdb ran MiXCR on the UMI-ligation and nested PCR reads and lists one entry per CDR3 protein. The table includes 150,000 or so distinct CDR3 sequences, roughly 22% detected once. Sequencing was done on a sample of naive CD4+ T cells from blood. The receptors here all came from a human donor in good health. The CDR3 runs from the conserved cysteine through the conserved F or W. D genes are given only for firm matches. Size values are once, few and many counts, or a class for expanded clones, and some rows have none.

>TRBV28|TRBJ2-2|TRBD2|-
CASSPPLAGDDTGELFF
TGTGCCAGCAGTCCACCTTTAGCGGGAGATGACACCGGGGAGCTGTTTTTT
>TRBV5-1|TRBJ2-3|-|-
CASSLDRVDTQYF
TGCGCCAGCAGCTTGGACAGGGTCGATACGCAGTATTTT
>TRBV7-8|TRBJ2-3|-|-
CASSPTGGRLTDTQYF
TGTGCCAGCAGCCCAACCGGGGGCCGATTGACAGATACGCAGTATTTT
>TRBV9|TRBJ2-1|-|few
CASSVEGYGNNEQFF
TGTGCCAGCAGCGTAGAAGGGTATGGCAATAATGAGCAGTTCTTC
>TRBV20-1|TRBJ2-1|-|many
CSAVDYNEQFF
TGCAGTGCCGTGGACTACAATGAGCAGTTCTTC
>TRBV29-1|TRBJ2-7|TRBD1|few
CSVEVTGVTYEQYF
TGCAGCGTTGAAGTGACAGGGGTAACCTACGAGCAGTACTTC
>TRBV9|TRBJ2-1|-|few
CASSPRLGDNNEQFF
TGTGCCAGCAGCCCTCGCTTAGGGGATAACAATGAGCAGTTCTTC
>TRBV27|TRBJ1-4|-|few
CASSLQGYNEKLFF
TGTGCCAGCAGTTTACAAGGGTATAATGAAAAACTGTTTTTT
>TRBV7-8|TRBJ1-3|-|few
CASSHQQQGGTTIYF
TGTGCCAGCAGCCACCAACAGCAGGGCGGAACCACCATATATTTT
>TRBV5-1|TRBJ2-7|-|-
CASTSLGAGHGRQYF
TGCGCCAGCACCTCCCTCGGAGCGGGACACGGGCGGCAGTACTTC
>TRBV6-6|TRBJ1-6|-|once
CASSYSRRRQTSYNSPLHF
TGTGCCAGCAGTTACTCGAGGAGGAGACAGACATCCTATAATTCACCCCTCCACTTT
>TRBV29-1|TRBJ2-7|-|few
CSSIQGYEQYF
TGCAGCTCCATCCAGGGCTACGAGCAGTACTTC
>TRBV11-2|TRBJ2-7|-|-
CASSDDGFRDRSSYEQYF
TGTGCCAGCAGCGACGATGGCTTCCGAGACAGGTCTTCCTACGAGCAGTACTTC
>TRBV24-1|TRBJ2-3|-|many
CATSDPRTGTDTQYF
TGTGCCACCAGTGATCCCCGGACAGGCACAGATACGCAGTATTTT
>TRBV5-1|TRBJ1-1|-|few
CASSPRTVVTEAFF
TGCGCCAGCAGCCCCAGGACTGTAGTCACTGAAGCTTTCTTT
>TRBV20-1|TRBJ2-7|TRBD2|-
CSATPSGRGYEQYF
TGCAGTGCCACCCCTAGCGGGAGAGGATACGAGCAGTACTTC
>TRBV18|TRBJ1-5|-|many
CASSPTTFRSNQPQHF
TGTGCCAGCTCACCAACGACATTTAGGAGCAATCAGCCCCAGCATTTT
>TRBV6-2/TRBV6-3|TRBJ2-2|-|few
CASRLQMNTGELFF
TGTGCCAGCAGACTACAAATGAACACCGGGGAGCTGTTTTTT
>TRBV7-8|TRBJ2-7|-|-
CASSWDGTRGNEQYF
TGTGCCAGCAGCTGGGACGGGACTCGAGGGAACGAGCAGTACTTC
>TRBV11-2|TRBJ1-1|-|-
CASSLFPRGPVQRNTEAFF
TGTGCCAGCAGCTTATTCCCGCGGGGTCCGGTTCAAAGGAACACTGAAGCTTTCTTT
>TRBV15|TRBJ2-1|-|few
CATSRDDVNEQFF
TGTGCCACCAGCAGAGATGACGTTAATGAGCAGTTCTTC
>TRBV20-1|TRBJ2-3|-|-
CSARLGGADTQYF
TGCAGTGCTAGACTAGGAGGGGCAGATACGCAGTATTTT
>TRBV28|TRBJ2-7|-|-
CASSYERDTTKGYDYEQYF
TGTGCCAGCAGTTACGAACGGGACACCACGAAGGGGTACGACTACGAGCAGTACTTC
>TRBV20-1|TRBJ2-7|-|few
CSASGNLYEQYF
TGCAGTGCTAGCGGGAACCTCTACGAGCAGTACTTC
>TRBV28|TRBJ1-6|TRBD1|-
CASSLQGTNSPLHF
TGTGCCAGCAGTCTACAGGGGACTAATTCACCCCTCCACTTT
>TRBV4-3|TRBJ2-3|-|-
CASSQGGAGADTQYF
TGCGCCAGCAGCCAAGGAGGGGCAGGGGCAGATACGCAGTATTTT
>TRBV7-1|TRBJ2-5|-|-
CASSISTGRETQYF
TGTGCCAGCAGTATATCTACAGGGAGAGAGACCCAGTACTTC
>TRBV7-2|TRBJ1-1|-|few
CASSLGWWNGAFF
TGTGCCAGCAGCTTAGGGTGGTGGAATGGGGCTTTCTTT
>TRBV7-9|TRBJ2-7|-|few
CASSADRITYEQYF
TGTGCCAGCAGCGCCGACAGGATAACCTACGAGCAGTACTTC
>TRBV2|TRBJ2-7|TRBD1|-
CASRRQGPSYEQYF
TGTGCCAGCAGAAGACAGGGCCCGTCCTACGAGCAGTACTTC
>TRBV27|TRBJ2-7|TRBD2|-
CASSPRLAGATYEQYF
TGTGCCAGCAGTCCTCGCCTAGCGGGAGCGACCTACGAGCAGTACTTC
>TRBV7-9|TRBJ2-4|TRBD2|-
CASSLGAGGPPKNIQYF
TGTGCCAGCAGCTTAGGGGCGGGAGGGCCGCCCAAAAACATTCAGTACTTC
>TRBV28|TRBJ2-5|TRBD2|many
CASSSRMAVAGGQETQYF
TGTGCCAGCAGTTCCCGCATGGCGGTAGCGGGAGGCCAAGAGACCCAGTACTTC
>TRBV29-1|TRBJ2-1|TRBD2|-
CSSRREGSSYNEQFF
TGCAGCTCTCGAAGGGAGGGATCGAGCTACAATGAGCAGTTCTTC
>TRBV2|TRBJ1-1|-|-
CASSRQALNEAFF
TGTGCCAGCAGCCGTCAGGCACTAAATGAAGCTTTCTTT
>TRBV20-1|TRBJ2-7|-|few
CSASRLDSSYEQYF
TGCAGTGCTAGCAGACTAGACAGCTCCTACGAGCAGTACTTC
>TRBV2|TRBJ2-5|TRBD1|-
CASSEARTGQETQYF
TGTGCCAGCAGTGAAGCTAGGACAGGCCAAGAGACCCAGTACTTC
>TRBV6-4|TRBJ1-4|-|-
CASSREEGEKLFF
TGTGCCAGCAGCCGGGAGGAGGGTGAAAAACTGTTTTTT
>TRBV28|TRBJ2-7|-|few
CASSLLSGGREQYF
TGTGCCAGCAGTTTATTAAGTGGGGGGAGGGAGCAGTACTTC
>TRBV28|TRBJ1-5|TRBD1|few
CASRETSGQGNQPQHF
TGTGCCAGCAGAGAGACCTCGGGACAGGGCAATCAGCCCCAGCATTTT
>TRBV12-3/TRBV12-4|TRBJ2-7|TRBD1|-
CASSKTGTGHYEQYF
TGTGCCAGCAGTAAAACCGGGACAGGGCATTACGAGCAGTACTTC
>TRBV6-2/TRBV6-3|TRBJ2-7|TRBD1|once
CASTDRAHEQYF
TGTGCCAGTACCGACAGGGCACACGAGCAGTACTTC
>TRBV19|TRBJ1-2|TRBD1|few
CASRWDRGNYGYTF
TGTGCCAGTAGGTGGGACAGGGGTAACTATGGCTACACCTTC
>TRBV7-9|TRBJ2-7|-|-
CASSPGGTRRYF
TGTGCCAGCAGCCCAGGGGGGACTCGGCGGTACTTC
>TRBV13|TRBJ2-4|TRBD2|-
CASSLGRGLVKNIQYF
TGTGCCAGCAGCTTAGGCAGGGGACTAGTAAAAAACATTCAGTACTTC
>TRBV7-9|TRBJ2-7|-|-
CASSRVRPYEQYF
TGTGCCAGCAGTCGGGTGAGGCCCTACGAGCAGTACTTC
>TRBV29-1|TRBJ2-7|-|-
CSVGKSYEQYF
TGCAGCGTTGGAAAGAGCTACGAGCAGTACTTC
>TRBV27|TRBJ1-1|-|few
CASRRTGRVGNTEAFF
TGTGCCAGCAGACGTACAGGGAGGGTTGGGAACACTGAAGCTTTCTTT
>TRBV30|TRBJ1-1|TRBD1|once
CAWNRNRGRNTEAFF
TGTGCCTGGAACCGAAACAGGGGGCGGAACACTGAAGCTTTCTTT
>TRBV28|TRBJ2-2|-|few
CASSPTDRFTGELFF
TGTGCCAGCAGTCCGACCGACAGATTCACCGGGGAGCTGTTTTTT
>TRBV18|TRBJ1-1|-|-
CASSPGNLNTEAFF
TGTGCCAGCTCACCGGGCAATTTGAACACTGAAGCTTTCTTT
>TRBV6-2/TRBV6-3|TRBJ2-5|TRBD2|-
CASSNSGTSGRVTQETQYF
TGTGCCAGCAGCAACTCCGGGACTAGCGGCCGTGTCACCCAAGAGACCCAGTACTTC